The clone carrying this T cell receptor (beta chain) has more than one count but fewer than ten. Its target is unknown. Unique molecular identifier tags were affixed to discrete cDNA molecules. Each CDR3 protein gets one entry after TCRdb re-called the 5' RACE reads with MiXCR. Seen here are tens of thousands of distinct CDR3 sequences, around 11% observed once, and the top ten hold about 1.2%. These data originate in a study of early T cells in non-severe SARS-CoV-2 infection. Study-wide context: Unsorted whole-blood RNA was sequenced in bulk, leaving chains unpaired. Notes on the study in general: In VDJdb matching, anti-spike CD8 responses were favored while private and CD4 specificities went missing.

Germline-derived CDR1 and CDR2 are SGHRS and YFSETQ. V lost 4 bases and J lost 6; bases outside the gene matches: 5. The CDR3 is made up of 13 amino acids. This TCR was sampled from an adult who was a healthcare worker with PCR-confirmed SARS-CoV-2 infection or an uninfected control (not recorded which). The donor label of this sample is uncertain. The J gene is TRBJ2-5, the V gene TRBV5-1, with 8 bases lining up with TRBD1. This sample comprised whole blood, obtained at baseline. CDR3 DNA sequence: TGCGCCAGCAGCACCGGACAGGGACAGACCCAGTACTTC. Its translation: CASSTGQGQTQYF.